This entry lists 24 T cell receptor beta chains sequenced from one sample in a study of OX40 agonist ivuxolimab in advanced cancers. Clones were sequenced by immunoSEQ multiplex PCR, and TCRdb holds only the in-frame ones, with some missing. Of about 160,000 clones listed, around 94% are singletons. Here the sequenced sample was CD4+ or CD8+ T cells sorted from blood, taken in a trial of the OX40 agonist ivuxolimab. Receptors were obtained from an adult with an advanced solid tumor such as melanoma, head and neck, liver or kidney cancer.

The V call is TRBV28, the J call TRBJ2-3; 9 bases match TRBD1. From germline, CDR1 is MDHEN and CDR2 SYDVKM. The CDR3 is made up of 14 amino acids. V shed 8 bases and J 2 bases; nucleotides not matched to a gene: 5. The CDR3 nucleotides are TGTGCCAGCTCAACAGGGGGCTTCACAGATACGCAGTATTTT. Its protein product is CASSTGGFTDTQYF.

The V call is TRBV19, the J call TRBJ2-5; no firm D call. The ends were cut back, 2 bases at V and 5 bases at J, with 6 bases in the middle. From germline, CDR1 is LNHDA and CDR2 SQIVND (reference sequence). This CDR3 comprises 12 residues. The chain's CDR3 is CASSISPETQYF. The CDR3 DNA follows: TGTGCCAGTAGTATATCCCCCGAGACCCAGTACTTC.

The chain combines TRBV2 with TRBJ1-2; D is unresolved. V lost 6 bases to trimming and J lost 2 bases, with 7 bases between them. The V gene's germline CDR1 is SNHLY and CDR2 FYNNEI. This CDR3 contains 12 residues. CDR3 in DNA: TGTGCCAGCAGGGCGGACAACTATGGCTACACCTTC. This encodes CASRADNYGYTF.

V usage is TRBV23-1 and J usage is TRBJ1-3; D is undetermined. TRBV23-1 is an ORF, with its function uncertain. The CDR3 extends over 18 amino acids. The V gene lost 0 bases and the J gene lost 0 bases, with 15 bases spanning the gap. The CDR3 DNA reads TGCGCCAGCAGTCAATCGTTGTCGCACCGCCGCTCTGGAAACACCATATATTTT. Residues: CASSQSLSHRRSGNTIYF.

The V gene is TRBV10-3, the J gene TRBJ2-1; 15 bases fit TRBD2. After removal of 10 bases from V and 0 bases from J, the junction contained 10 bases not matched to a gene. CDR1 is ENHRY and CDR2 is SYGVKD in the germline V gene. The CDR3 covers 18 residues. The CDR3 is CATAGLAGGPSSYNEQFF. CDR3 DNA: TGTGCCACCGCCGGACTAGCGGGAGGGCCGAGCTCCTACAATGAGCAGTTCTTC.

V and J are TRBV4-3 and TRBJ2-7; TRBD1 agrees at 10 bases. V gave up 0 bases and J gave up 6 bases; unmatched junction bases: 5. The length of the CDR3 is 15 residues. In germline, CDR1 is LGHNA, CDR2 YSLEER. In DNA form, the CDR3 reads TGCGCCAGCAGCCAAGAGGGGACAGGGGACAGCGAGCAGTACTTC. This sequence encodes CASSQEGTGDSEQYF.

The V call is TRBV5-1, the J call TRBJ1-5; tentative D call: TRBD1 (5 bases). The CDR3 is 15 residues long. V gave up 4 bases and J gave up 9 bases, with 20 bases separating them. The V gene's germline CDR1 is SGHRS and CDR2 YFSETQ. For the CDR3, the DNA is TGCGCCAGCAGCCTGGCCGGGGGGAATCATGCGCCCCAGCATTTT. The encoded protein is CASSLAGGNHAPQHF.

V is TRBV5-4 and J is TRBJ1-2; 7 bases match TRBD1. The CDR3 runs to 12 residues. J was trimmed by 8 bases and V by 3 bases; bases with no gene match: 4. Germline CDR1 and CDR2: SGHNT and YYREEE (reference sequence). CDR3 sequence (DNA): TGTGCCAGCAGCTCAGGGGGGGAGGGCTACACCTTC. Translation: CASSSGGEGYTF.

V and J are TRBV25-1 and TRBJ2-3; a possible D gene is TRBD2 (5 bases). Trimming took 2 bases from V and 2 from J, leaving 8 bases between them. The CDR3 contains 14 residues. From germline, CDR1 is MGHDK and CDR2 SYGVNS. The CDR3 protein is CASSEPGITDTQYF. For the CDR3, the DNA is TGTGCCAGCAGTGAACCGGGGATCACAGATACGCAGTATTTT.

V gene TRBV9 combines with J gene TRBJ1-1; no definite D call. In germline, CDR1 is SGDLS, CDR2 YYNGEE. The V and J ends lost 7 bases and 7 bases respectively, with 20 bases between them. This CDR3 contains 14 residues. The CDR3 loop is CASSPTPGDDEAFF. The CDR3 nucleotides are TGTGCCAGCTCCCCAACCCCAGGAGATGATGAAGCTTTCTTT.

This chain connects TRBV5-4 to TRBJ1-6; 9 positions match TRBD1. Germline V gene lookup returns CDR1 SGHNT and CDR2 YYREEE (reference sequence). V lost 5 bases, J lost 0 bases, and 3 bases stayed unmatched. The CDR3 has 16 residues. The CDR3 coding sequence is TGTGCCAGCAGAGACAGGGGGAGCTCCTATAATTCACCCCTCCACTTT. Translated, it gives CASRDRGSSYNSPLHF.

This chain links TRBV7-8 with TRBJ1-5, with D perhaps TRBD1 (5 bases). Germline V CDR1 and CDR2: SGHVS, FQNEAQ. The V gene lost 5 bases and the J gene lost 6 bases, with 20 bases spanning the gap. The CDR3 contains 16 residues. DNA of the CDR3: TGTGCCAGCAGCAGATCCAGGGACGTATGGTTTCAGCCCCAGCATTTT. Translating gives CASSRSRDVWFQPQHF.

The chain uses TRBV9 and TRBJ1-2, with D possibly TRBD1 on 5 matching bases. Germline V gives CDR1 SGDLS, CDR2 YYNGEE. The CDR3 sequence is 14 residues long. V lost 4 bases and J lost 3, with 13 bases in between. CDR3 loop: CASSPLGVDYGYTF. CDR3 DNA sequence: TGTGCCAGCAGCCCCTTAGGGGTCGACTATGGCTACACCTTC.

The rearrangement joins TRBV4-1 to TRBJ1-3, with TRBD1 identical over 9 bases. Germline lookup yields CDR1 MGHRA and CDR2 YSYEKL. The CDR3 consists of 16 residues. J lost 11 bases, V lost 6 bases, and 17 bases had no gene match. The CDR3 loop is CASRDIAGTGISAIYF. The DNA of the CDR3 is TGCGCCAGCAGGGACATAGCCGGGACAGGGATTTCAGCCATATATTTT.

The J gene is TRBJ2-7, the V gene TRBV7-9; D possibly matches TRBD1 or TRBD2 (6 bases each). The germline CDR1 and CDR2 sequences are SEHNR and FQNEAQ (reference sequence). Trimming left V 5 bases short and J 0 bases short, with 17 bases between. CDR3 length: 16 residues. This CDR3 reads CASSPRGPGVSYEQYF. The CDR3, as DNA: TGTGCCAGCAGCCCCAGGGGACCGGGAGTCTCCTACGAGCAGTACTTC.

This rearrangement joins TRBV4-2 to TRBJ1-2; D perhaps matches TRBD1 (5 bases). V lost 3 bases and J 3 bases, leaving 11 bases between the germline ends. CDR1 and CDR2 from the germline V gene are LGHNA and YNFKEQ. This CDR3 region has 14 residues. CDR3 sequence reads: CASSQSTGDYGYTF. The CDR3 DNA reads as TGTGCCAGCAGCCAGAGTACAGGAGACTATGGCTACACCTTC.

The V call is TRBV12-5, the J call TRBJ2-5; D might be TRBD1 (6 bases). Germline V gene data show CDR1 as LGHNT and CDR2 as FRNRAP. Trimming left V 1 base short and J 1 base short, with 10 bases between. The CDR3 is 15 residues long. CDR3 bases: TGTGCTAGTGGTTTGGAGCCGACAGGCCAAGAGACCCAGTACTTC. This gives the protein CASGLEPTGQETQYF.

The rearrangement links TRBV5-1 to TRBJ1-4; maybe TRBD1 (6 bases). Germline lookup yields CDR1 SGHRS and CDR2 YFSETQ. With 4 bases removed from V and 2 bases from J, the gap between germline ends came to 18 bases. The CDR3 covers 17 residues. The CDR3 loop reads CASSIGGGGRTNEKLFF. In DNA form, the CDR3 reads TGCGCCAGCAGCATTGGGGGCGGGGGACGGACTAATGAAAAACTGTTTTTT.

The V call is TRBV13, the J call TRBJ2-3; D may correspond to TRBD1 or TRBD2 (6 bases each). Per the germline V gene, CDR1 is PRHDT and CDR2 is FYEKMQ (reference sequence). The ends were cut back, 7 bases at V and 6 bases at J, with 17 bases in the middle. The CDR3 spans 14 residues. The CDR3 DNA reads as TGTGCCAGCAACAGAGGGGGGCTTGCGGATACGCAGTATTTT. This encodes CASNRGGLADTQYF.

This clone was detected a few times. CDR3 bases: TGCAGCGTTGAAGAGGGCAAGGGTACGCAGTATTTT. It encodes CSVEEGKGTQYF. The chain links TRBV29-1 to TRBJ2-3, with D unresolved. CDR3 length: 12 amino acids. V lost 0 bases, J lost 8 bases, and 9 bases lay in between. From germline, CDR1 is SQVTM and CDR2 ANQGSEA.

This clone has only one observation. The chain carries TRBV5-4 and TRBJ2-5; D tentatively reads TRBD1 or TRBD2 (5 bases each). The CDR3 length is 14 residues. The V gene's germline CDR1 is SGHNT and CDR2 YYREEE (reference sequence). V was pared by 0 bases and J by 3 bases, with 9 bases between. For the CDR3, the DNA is TGTGCCAGCAGCTTGGTGGGGACCAAAGAGACCCAGTACTTC. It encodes CASSLVGTKETQYF. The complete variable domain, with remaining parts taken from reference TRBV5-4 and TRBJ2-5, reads ETGVTQSPTHLIKTRGQQVTLRCSSQSGHNTVSWYQQALGQGPQFIFQYYREEENGRGNFPPRFSGLQFPNYSSELNVNALELDDSALYLCASSLVGTKETQYFGPGTRLLVL.

The chain's CDR3 is CASSLASSNEQFF. The CDR3 DNA follows: TGTGCCAGCAGCTTAGCTAGCAGCAATGAGCAGTTCTTC. The chain recombines TRBV7-7 with TRBJ2-1; D is unclear. Germline V gives CDR1 SSHAT, CDR2 FNYEAQ (reference sequence). Trimming removed 0 bases at V and 6 bases at J, with 6 bases between. The CDR3 sequence is 13 residues long.

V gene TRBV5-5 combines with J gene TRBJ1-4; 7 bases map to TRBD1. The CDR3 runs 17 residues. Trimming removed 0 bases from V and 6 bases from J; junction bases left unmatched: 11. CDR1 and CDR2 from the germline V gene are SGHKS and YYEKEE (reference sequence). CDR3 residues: CASSLVQGSLAYEKLFF. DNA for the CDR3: TGTGCCAGCAGCTTGGTACAGGGGTCGCTTGCGTATGAAAAACTGTTTTTT.

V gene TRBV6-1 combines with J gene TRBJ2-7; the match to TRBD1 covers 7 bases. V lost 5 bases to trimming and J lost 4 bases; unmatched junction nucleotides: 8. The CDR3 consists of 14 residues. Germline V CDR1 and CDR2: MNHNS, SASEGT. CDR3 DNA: TGTGCCAGCAGTTCCCTCAGACAGGGTTACGAGCAGTACTTC. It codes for CASSSLRQGYEQYF.